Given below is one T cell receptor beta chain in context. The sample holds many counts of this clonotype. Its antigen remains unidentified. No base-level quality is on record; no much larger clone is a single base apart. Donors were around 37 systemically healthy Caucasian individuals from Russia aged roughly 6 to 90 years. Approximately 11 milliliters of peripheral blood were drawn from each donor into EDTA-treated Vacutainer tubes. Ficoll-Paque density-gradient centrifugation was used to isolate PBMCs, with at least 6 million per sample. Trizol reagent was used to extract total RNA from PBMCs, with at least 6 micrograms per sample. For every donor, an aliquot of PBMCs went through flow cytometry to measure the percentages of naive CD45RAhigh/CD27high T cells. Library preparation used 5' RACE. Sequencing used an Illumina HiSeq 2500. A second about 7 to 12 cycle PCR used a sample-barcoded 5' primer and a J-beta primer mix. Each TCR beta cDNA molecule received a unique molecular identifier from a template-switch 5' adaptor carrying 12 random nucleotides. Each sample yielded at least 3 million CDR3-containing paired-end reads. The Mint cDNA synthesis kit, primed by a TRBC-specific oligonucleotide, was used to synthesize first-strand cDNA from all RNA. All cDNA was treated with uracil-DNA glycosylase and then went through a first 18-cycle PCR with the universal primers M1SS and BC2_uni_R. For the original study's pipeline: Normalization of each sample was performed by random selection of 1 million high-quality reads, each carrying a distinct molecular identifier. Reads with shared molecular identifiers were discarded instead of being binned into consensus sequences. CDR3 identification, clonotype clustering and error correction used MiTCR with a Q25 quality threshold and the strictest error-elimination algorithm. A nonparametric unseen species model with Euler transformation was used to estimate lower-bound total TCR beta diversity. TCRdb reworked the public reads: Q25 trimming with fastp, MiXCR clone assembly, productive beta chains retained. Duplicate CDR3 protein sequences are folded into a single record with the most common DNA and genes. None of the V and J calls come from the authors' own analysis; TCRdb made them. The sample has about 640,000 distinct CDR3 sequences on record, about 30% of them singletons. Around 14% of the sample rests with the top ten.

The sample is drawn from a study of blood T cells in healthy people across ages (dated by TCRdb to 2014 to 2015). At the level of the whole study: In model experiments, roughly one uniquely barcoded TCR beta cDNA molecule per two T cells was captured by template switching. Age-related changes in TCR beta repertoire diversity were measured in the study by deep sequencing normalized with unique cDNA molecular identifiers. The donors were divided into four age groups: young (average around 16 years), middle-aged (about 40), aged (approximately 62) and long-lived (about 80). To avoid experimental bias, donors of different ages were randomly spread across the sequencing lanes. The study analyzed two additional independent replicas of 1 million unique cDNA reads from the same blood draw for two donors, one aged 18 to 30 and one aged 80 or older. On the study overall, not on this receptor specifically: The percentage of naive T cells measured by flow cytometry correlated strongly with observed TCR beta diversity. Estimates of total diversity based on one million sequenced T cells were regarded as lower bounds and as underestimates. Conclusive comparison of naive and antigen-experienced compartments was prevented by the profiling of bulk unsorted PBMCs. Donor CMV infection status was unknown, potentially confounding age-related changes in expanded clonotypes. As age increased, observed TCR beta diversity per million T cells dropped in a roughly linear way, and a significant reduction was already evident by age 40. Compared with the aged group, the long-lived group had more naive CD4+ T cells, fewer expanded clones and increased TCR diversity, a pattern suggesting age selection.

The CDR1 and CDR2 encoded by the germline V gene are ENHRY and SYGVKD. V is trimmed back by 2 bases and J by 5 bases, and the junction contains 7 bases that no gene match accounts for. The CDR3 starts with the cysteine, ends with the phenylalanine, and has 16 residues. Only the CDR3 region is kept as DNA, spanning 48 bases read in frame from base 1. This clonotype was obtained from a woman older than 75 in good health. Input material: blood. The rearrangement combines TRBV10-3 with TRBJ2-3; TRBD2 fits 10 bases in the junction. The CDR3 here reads CAISEPASGGGDTQYF. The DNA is TGTGCCATCAGTGAGCCCGCTAGCGGGGGAGGAGATACGCAGTATTTT.